These T cell receptor beta chains were read from a single sample in a study of PD-1 blockade in classical Hodgkin lymphoma. Here immunoSEQ multiplex PCR was the method, and the copy in TCRdb shows in-frame clones only, minus some. The sample has about 30,000 clones, roughly nine tenths seen once. The sample here was CD4+ T cells from blood, taken before the fourth cycle of nivolumab. Receptor source: a human donor with classical Hodgkin lymphoma. Each CDR3 is given with its conserved first and last residue. Each record gives: D gene, J gene, clone size, V gene, CDR3 protein, CDR3 DNA. A D gene is named only where the DNA matches it firmly. Some rows have no size entry. The others give once, few or many, or a class for an expanded clone.

TRBD1 TRBJ1-5 NA TRBV14 CASSSRTGGWDNQPQHF TGTGCCAGCAGCTCCCGGACAGGGGGTTGGGACAATCAGCCCCAGCATTTT
NA TRBJ2-7 NA TRBV7-2 CASSRPMFEQYF TGTGCCAGCAGCCGCCCCATGTTCGAGCAGTACTTC
TRBD2 TRBJ2-7 NA TRBV10-2 CASSGRLADSYEQYF TGCGCCAGCAGTGGCCGACTAGCGGACTCCTACGAGCAGTACTTC
NA TRBJ2-1 NA TRBV19 CASSYHGDYNEQFF TGTGCCAGTAGCTACCACGGGGACTACAATGAGCAGTTCTTC
NA TRBJ2-1 NA TRBV19 CASSIHRDNEQFF TGTGCCAGTAGTATTCACAGGGACAATGAGCAGTTCTTC
TRBD1 TRBJ1-5 NA TRBV27 CASSLDRDQPQHF TGTGCCAGCAGTTTAGACAGGGATCAGCCCCAGCATTTT
NA TRBJ2-5 once TRBV7-9 CASSLLGPRETQYF TGTGCCAGCAGCTTACTCGGGCCCCGGGAGACCCAGTACTTC
NA TRBJ1-2 NA TRBV27 CASPPGGYTF TGTGCCAGCCCCCCGGGTGGCTACACCTTC
NA TRBJ2-7 NA TRBV5-1 CASSLDGQGPDEQYF TGCGCCAGCAGCTTGGATGGGCAGGGCCCTGACGAGCAGTACTTC
NA TRBJ2-1 NA TRBV18 CASSPGTNNEQFF TGTGCCAGCTCACCCGGAACCAACAATGAGCAGTTCTTC
NA TRBJ2-1 NA TRBV20-1 CSVREQFF TGCAGTGTGCGTGAGCAGTTCTTC
NA TRBJ1-5 NA TRBV28 CASSPVVVGQLIISNQPQHF TGTGCCAGCAGCCCCGTGGTCGTCGGGCAGCTCATAATTAGCAATCAGCCCCAGCATTTT
NA TRBJ2-1 NA TRBV21-1 CASRLHNEQFF TGTGCCAGCAGACTCCACAATGAGCAGTTCTTC
TRBD2 TRBJ2-7 NA TRBV27 CASSLYPLAAGGAYEQYF TGTGCCAGCAGTTTATACCCCCTTGCAGCGGGGGGAGCCTACGAGCAGTACTTC
TRBD1 TRBJ1-1 NA TRBV18 CASTGQGGMNTEAFF TGTGCCAGCACAGGACAGGGCGGAATGAACACTGAAGCTTTCTTT
TRBD1 TRBJ2-5 NA TRBV10-3 CATRGGQRVQETQYF TGTGCCACCCGAGGGGGACAGCGCGTCCAAGAGACCCAGTACTTC
TRBD1 TRBJ1-2 NA TRBV2 CASRIGTGGDYTF TGTGCCAGCAGGATAGGGACAGGGGGGGACTACACCTTC
TRBD1 TRBJ2-5 NA TRBV28 CASMRGTNRGTQYF TGTGCCAGCATGAGGGGAACAAACAGGGGGACCCAGTACTTC
TRBD2 TRBJ2-3 NA TRBV29-1 CSCSGALTDTQYF TGCAGCTGTAGCGGGGCACTAACAGATACGCAGTATTTT
TRBD2 TRBJ2-2 NA TRBV13 CASSRRGANTGELFF TGTGCCAGCAGCCGCCGGGGGGCGAACACCGGGGAGCTGTTTTTT
NA TRBJ1-5 NA TRBV6-5 CASSYNRGQPQHF TGTGCCAGCAGTTACAATCGTGGCCAGCCCCAGCATTTT
TRBD2 TRBJ2-7 NA TRBV6-5 CASRPAGGPPGEQYF TGTGCCAGCAGGCCAGCGGGGGGCCCCCCTGGGGAGCAGTACTTC
TRBD1 TRBJ2-3 NA TRBV19 CASSRSGGADFTQYF TGTGCCAGTAGCAGATCAGGGGGCGCTGACTTTACGCAGTATTTT
TRBD1 TRBJ1-1 NA TRBV28 CASLATGHTEAFF TGTGCCAGCTTAGCGACAGGGCACACTGAAGCTTTCTTT
NA TRBJ2-4 NA TRBV5-1 CASSELPGRLAKNIQYF TGCGCCAGCAGCGAACTCCCAGGGAGGTTAGCCAAAAACATTCAGTACTTC
NA TRBJ1-2 NA TRBV9 CASSNRNYGYTF TGTGCCAGCAGCAACCGAAACTATGGCTACACCTTC
NA TRBJ2-7 NA TRBV27 CASSLGSRVLPTEQYF TGTGCCAGCAGTTTGGGGTCCCGGGTTCTCCCTACGGAGCAGTACTTC
TRBD2 TRBJ2-1 NA TRBV19 CASKGRATSGGANEQFF TGTGCCAGTAAGGGGCGGGCTACTAGCGGGGGGGCCAATGAGCAGTTCTTC
NA TRBJ2-6 NA TRBV4-2 CASSQGQGSGANVLTF TGTGCCAGCAGCCAAGGGCAGGGGTCTGGGGCCAACGTCCTGACTTTT
TRBD1 TRBJ2-6 NA TRBV11-2 CASSLRRGGGSGANVLTF TGTGCCAGCAGCCTACGGAGAGGGGGCGGCTCTGGGGCCAACGTCCTGACTTTC
NA TRBJ1-5 NA TRBV6-1 CASSEMMGGNQPQHF TGTGCCAGCAGTGAAATGATGGGAGGGAATCAGCCCCAGCATTTT
NA TRBJ2-5 NA TRBV2 CASSVSGAPIQYF TGTGCCAGCAGTGTGTCGGGAGCTCCCATCCAGTACTTC
TRBD2 TRBJ2-1 NA TRBV11-2 CASSLGSGLRYNEQFF TGTGCCAGCAGCTTGGGTAGCGGGTTACGATACAATGAGCAGTTCTTC
NA TRBJ2-1 NA TRBV18 CASSLSSGVLYNEQFF TGTGCCAGCTCACTCTCTTCAGGGGTTCTCTACAATGAGCAGTTCTTC
TRBD1 TRBJ1-2 NA TRBV5-1 CASSWGTGGGFGGYTF TGCGCCAGCAGCTGGGGGACAGGGGGCGGATTCGGTGGCTACACCTTC
TRBD2 TRBJ2-1 NA TRBV7-9 CASSPYPPSGTSNEQFF TGTGCCAGCAGCCCCTACCCTCCCAGCGGGACTTCTAATGAGCAGTTCTTC
TRBD2 TRBJ2-7 NA TRBV5-1 CASSLASGGYEQYF TGCGCCAGCAGCTTGGCCAGCGGGGGATACGAGCAGTACTTC
NA TRBJ1-1 NA TRBV6-5 CASSSSTGPTEAFF TGTGCCAGCAGTTCGTCAACGGGGCCCACTGAAGCTTTCTTT
TRBD1 TRBJ1-1 NA TRBV9 CASSPDRGTEAFF TGTGCCAGCAGCCCGGACAGGGGGACTGAAGCTTTCTTT
NA TRBJ1-4 NA TRBV2 CASSVGGKGKLFF TGTGCCAGCAGTGTCGGAGGGAAAGGGAAACTGTTTTTT
TRBD1 TRBJ2-2 NA TRBV5-1 CASSPPGTGRTGELFF TGCGCCAGCAGCCCCCCCGGGACAGGTCGGACCGGGGAGCTGTTTTTT
NA TRBJ1-2 NA TRBV27 CASSPKPGNNYGYTF TGTGCCAGCAGTCCCAAACCAGGGAATAACTATGGCTACACCTTC
NA TRBJ2-7 NA TRBV28 CASSLRAGSYEQYF TGTGCCAGCAGTTTAAGGGCCGGATCCTACGAGCAGTACTTC
NA TRBJ2-3 NA TRBV7-9 CASSYMSGGLGTDTQYF TGTGCCAGCAGCTACATGTCTGGCGGTCTTGGCACAGATACGCAGTATTTT
NA TRBJ2-1 NA TRBV21-1 CASSNKRQLGNEQFF TGTGCCAGCAGCAACAAGAGACAGTTGGGCAATGAGCAGTTCTTC
NA TRBJ2-2 NA TRBV5-8 CASRPGHGANTGELFF TGTGCCAGTCGGCCGGGACACGGCGCGAACACCGGGGAGCTGTTTTTT
NA TRBJ1-3 NA TRBV11-2 CASSLGHLDGNTIYF TGTGCCAGCAGCTTAGGGCATCTGGACGGAAACACCATATATTTT
NA TRBJ2-3 NA TRBV10-2 CASRGLSTDTQYF TGCGCCAGCAGGGGACTCAGCACAGATACGCAGTATTTT
TRBD2 TRBJ2-3 NA TRBV28 CASSLAGGGTDTQYF TGTGCCAGCAGTTTAGCGGGGGGAGGTACAGATACGCAGTATTTT
TRBD1 TRBJ1-2 NA TRBV11-2 CASSPTGSDYGYTF TGTGCCAGCAGCCCGACAGGGTCAGACTATGGCTACACCTTC
NA TRBJ1-5 NA TRBV27 CASSPRALNQPQHF TGTGCCAGCAGTCCGCGGGCCCTTAACCAGCCCCAGCATTTT
NA TRBJ1-5 NA TRBV5-1 CASSLQPGSQPQHF TGCGCCAGCAGCTTGCAGCCAGGAAGTCAGCCCCAGCATTTT
NA TRBJ2-7 once TRBV29-1 CSVVDGGTYEQYF TGCAGCGTTGTTGATGGTGGCACCTACGAGCAGTACTTC